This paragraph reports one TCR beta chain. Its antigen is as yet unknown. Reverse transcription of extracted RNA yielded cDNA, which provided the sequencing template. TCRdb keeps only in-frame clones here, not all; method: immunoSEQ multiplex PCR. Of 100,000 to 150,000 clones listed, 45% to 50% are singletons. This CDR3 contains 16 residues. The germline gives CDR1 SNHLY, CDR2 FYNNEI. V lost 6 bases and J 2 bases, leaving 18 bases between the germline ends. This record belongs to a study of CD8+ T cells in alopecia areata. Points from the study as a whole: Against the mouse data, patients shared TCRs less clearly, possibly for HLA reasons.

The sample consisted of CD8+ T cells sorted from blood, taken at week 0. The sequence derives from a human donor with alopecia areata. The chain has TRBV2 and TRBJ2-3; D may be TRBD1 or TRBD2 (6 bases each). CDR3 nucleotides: TGTGCCAGCAGCCTCGGAACAGGGACTCTCACAGATACGCAGTATTTT. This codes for CASSLGTGTLTDTQYF.